The T cell receptor beta chain described here comes from a study of CDR3 diversity in severe acne. The CDR3 runs to 14 residues. Germline V gene sequence: CDR1 SGHRS, CDR2 YFSETQ. Between the trimmed V and J ends, which lost 4 bases and 4 bases, there was a span of 11 bases. Each CDR3 protein is one row after TCRdb ran MiXCR on the PCR reads. This sample yields more than 85,000 distinct CDR3 sequences, of which around half are seen a single time; around 9.1% belongs to the top ten. The chain employs TRBV5-1 and TRBJ2-2, with D perhaps matching TRBD1 (6 bases). Sequencing was performed on blood. The clonotype originates from a male donor in good health, serving as a control. CDR3: CASSTTGTTGELFF. CDR3 DNA sequence: TGCGCCAGCAGCACCACAGGGACCACCGGGGAGCTGTTTTTT.